This T cell receptor beta chain emerged from a study of beta chain features in type 1 diabetes. For the study at large: There was similarity between patients and healthy donors in age, gender and cell yields. Findings and caveats of the study: A potential PCR bias toward shorter templates would be equal in patient and control samples. In all four CD4+ subsets, TCRB CDR3 length was significantly, moderately reduced in type 1 diabetes. A closer apparent resemblance between naive, central memory and Treg TCRB repertoires was seen in patients than in healthy donors.

What was sequenced were expressed TCRB transcripts, since all of the isolated RNA had been reverse transcribed. TCRdb's copy holds only in-frame clones and misses some; the assay was immunoSEQ multiplex PCR. The table lists 130,000 or so clones, approximately 10% of them singletons, with approximately 0.7% in the top ten. This clone was seen a few times. Its cognate antigen is unknown. Sequencing input: central memory CD4+ T cells from blood. The source of this sequence is a man under 40 with type 1 diabetes.

CDR3 residues: CVGLANEKLFF. CDR3 bases: TGTGTCGGGTTAGCTAATGAAAAACTGTTTTTT. V gene TRBV6-5 combines with J gene TRBJ1-4; no clear D. The CDR3 covers 11 residues. Germline V CDR1 and CDR2: MNHEY, SVGAGI.